Each of the 18 T cell receptor beta chains below was sequenced from the same sample in a study of long-term antiretroviral therapy in people with HIV. The assay used was immunoSEQ (version v3.0), run at survey level. The assay was immunoSEQ multiplex PCR, and TCRdb's table has in-frame clones only and misses some. This table holds 20,000 to 30,000 clones, just over 85% found once. Here the sequenced sample was unsorted PBMCs, taken 1.2 years after starting antiretroviral therapy. The receptors derive from a man aged 45-65 years with HIV.

The genes are TRBV9 and TRBJ2-2; 8 nucleotides line up with TRBD1. Unmatched junction bases numbered 3, after V lost 3 bases and J lost 5 bases. The CDR3 loop spans 14 amino acids. Germline CDR1 SGDLS, CDR2 YYNGEE. Here the CDR3 reads CASSAGQGTGELFF. CDR3 bases: TGTGCCAGCAGCGCCGGACAGGGAACCGGGGAGCTGTTTTTT.

The table lists this clone with a count of one. The chain employs TRBV6-1 and TRBJ1-1; D is unclear. Germline CDR1 reads MNHNS; CDR2 reads SASEGT. The CDR3 length is 14 residues. V was clipped by 5 bases and J by 2 bases, with 12 bases between them. The DNA for the CDR3 is TGTGCCAGCAGTAAGGACGGAAGCAACACTGAAGCTTTCTTT. Protein: CASSKDGSNTEAFF.

This rearrangement joins TRBV18 to TRBJ2-5; D uncertain. The DNA end lines up better with TRBJ2-7; the J call may be wrong. This CDR3 has 13 amino acids. Germline values: CDR1 KGHSH, CDR2 LQKENI. The CDR3 region has the DNA TGTGCCAGCTCACCGGTTAGCTCCTACGAGCAGTACTTC. Protein: CASSPVSSYEQYF.

The rearrangement uses TRBV7-2 and TRBJ2-3; D is uncertain. This CDR3 is 13 amino acids long. Between the trimmed V and J ends, which lost 0 bases and 2 bases, there was a span of 3 bases. Germline values: CDR1 SGHTA, CDR2 FQGNSA. CDR3 nucleotides: TGTGCCAGCAGCTTAGCGATCACAGATACGCAGTATTTT. Translating gives CASSLAITDTQYF.

J is TRBJ1-5 and V is TRBV28, with D tentatively TRBD1 (5 bases). This CDR3 has 14 residues. V lost 6 bases and J 5 bases, leaving 14 bases between the germline ends. CDR1 and CDR2 (germline): MDHEN, SYDVKM. CDR3 bases: TGTGCCAGCAGCGGCGGGGGGGGTTATCAGCCCCAGCATTTT. This translates into CASSGGGGYQPQHF.

The chain is built from TRBV6-6 and TRBJ2-1, with D possibly TRBD2 on 6 matching bases. This CDR3 has 13 amino acids. CDR1 is MNHNY and CDR2 is SVGAGI in the germline V gene (reference sequence). V was clipped by 6 bases and J by 9 bases, with 15 bases between them. The CDR3 region is CASSPSPGGEQFF. Here the CDR3 DNA reads TGTGCCAGCAGCCCCTCCCCCGGGGGTGAGCAGTTCTTC.

This clone was detected a few times. This sequence joins TRBV10-1 and TRBJ2-2; D perhaps matches TRBD1 (6 bases). Per germline, CDR1 WNHNN and CDR2 SYGVQD (reference sequence). This CDR3 has 12 residues. The ends were cut back, 6 bases at V and 7 bases at J, with 9 bases in the middle. This CDR3 is CASSLTGGELFF. The CDR3 bases are TGCGCCAGCAGCCTGACAGGCGGGGAGCTGTTTTTT.

Only a few counts were recorded for this clone. The CDR3 sequence: CASSSYGGPQHF. For the CDR3, the DNA is TGTGCCAGTAGTTCCTACGGCGGGCCCCAGCATTTT. The V and J genes are TRBV19 and TRBJ1-5; D remains ambiguous. V lost 5 bases, J lost 9 bases, and 11 bases lay in between. This CDR3 has 12 residues. The V gene's germline CDR1 is LNHDA and CDR2 SQIVND (reference sequence).

The chain joins TRBV18 to TRBJ1-5; D gene ambiguous. This CDR3 region has 14 residues. Germline V gene lookup returns CDR1 KGHSH and CDR2 LQKENI. The V and J ends lost 3 bases and 6 bases respectively, with 12 bases between them. The CDR3 here is CASSPMGPAQPQHF. The CDR3 coding sequence is TGTGCCAGCTCACCTATGGGCCCAGCTCAGCCCCAGCATTTT.

The gene calls are TRBV6-6 and TRBJ2-5; possibly TRBD1 or TRBD2 for D (6 bases each). V lost 2 bases and J 5 bases, leaving 18 bases between the germline ends. Germline V lookup: CDR1 MNHNY, CDR2 SVGAGI (reference sequence). The CDR3 is 16 residues long. CDR3 DNA sequence: TGTGCCAGCAGTTACCCCCGGGGGCAAGATGGGGAGACCCAGTACTTC. Translation: CASSYPRGQDGETQYF.

This chain joins TRBV6-5 and TRBJ2-7, with D possibly matching TRBD2 (6 bases). Trimming stripped 0 bases from V and 5 bases from J, with 11 bases between. The CDR3 spans 14 residues. Germline CDR1 and CDR2: MNHEY and SVGAGI. The CDR3 loop is CASSYSGGEDEQYF. The CDR3 region has the DNA TGTGCCAGCAGTTACTCAGGAGGGGAGGACGAGCAGTACTTC.

This rearrangement joins TRBV25-1 to TRBJ1-4, with D hard to call. The germline gives CDR1 MGHDK, CDR2 SYGVNS. CDR3 length: 15 residues. The ends were cut back, 5 bases at V and 8 bases at J, with 18 bases in the middle. In DNA form, the CDR3 reads TGTGCCAGCAGTCCCGAAAATGAGGGAGAAGAAAAACTGTTTTTT. Its protein product is CASSPENEGEEKLFF.

The V gene is TRBV4-1, the J gene TRBJ1-3; no definite D call. The V end was cut by 0 bases, the J end by 0 bases, with 6 bases between. CDR1 MGHRA and CDR2 YSYEKL come from the germline V gene. This CDR3 has 15 amino acids. The CDR3 region is CASSQDKSSGNTIYF. Written as DNA, the CDR3 is TGCGCCAGCAGCCAAGACAAGAGCTCTGGAAACACCATATATTTT.

The genes are TRBV7-8 and TRBJ2-1; D may correspond to TRBD1 or TRBD2 (6 bases each). V was trimmed by 5 bases and J by 10 bases, leaving 21 bases between them. This CDR3 spans 15 amino acids. CDR1 is SGHVS, CDR2 FQNEAQ, per germline. The CDR3 nucleotides read TGTGCCAGCAGCGTACAGGGAACCGGGGGAAGGGAGCAGTTCTTC. It encodes CASSVQGTGGREQFF. The whole variable domain, remainder taken from reference TRBV7-8 and TRBJ2-1, is GAGVSQSPRYKVAKRGQDVALRCDPISGHVSLFWYQQALGQGPEFLTYFQNEAQLDKSGLPSDRFFAERPEGSVSTLKIQRTQQEDSAVYLCASSVQGTGGREQFFGPGTRLTVL.

The chain employs TRBV9 and TRBJ2-3; maybe TRBD1 (6 bases). Trimming took off 4 bases at V and 6 bases at J, with 9 bases between the two ends. Germline CDR1 and CDR2: SGDLS and YYNGEE. The CDR3 covers 12 residues. The CDR3 sequence is CASSSRGDTQYF. DNA for the CDR3: TGTGCCAGCAGCTCCAGGGGTGATACGCAGTATTTT.

This clone appeared a single time. The chain combines TRBV19 with TRBJ1-2; possibly TRBD1 for D (6 bases). V gave up 7 bases and J gave up 5 bases, with 20 bases separating them. CDR1 LNHDA and CDR2 SQIVND come from the germline V gene (reference sequence). This CDR3 contains 15 residues. This CDR3 reads CASTPGGQNLYGYTF. In nucleotides, the CDR3 is TGTGCCAGTACCCCAGGAGGACAGAACCTTTATGGCTACACCTTC.

The J gene is TRBJ2-3, the V gene TRBV18, with D perhaps matching TRBD2 (5 bases). The V gene lost 6 bases and the J gene lost 2 bases, with 9 bases spanning the gap. The CDR3 sequence is 13 residues long. In germline, CDR1 is KGHSH, CDR2 LQKENI. CDR3: CASSGRDTDTQYF. CDR3 in DNA: TGTGCCAGCTCTGGTCGGGACACAGATACGCAGTATTTT.

This sequence joins TRBV6-5 and TRBJ1-6; perhaps TRBD1 as D (5 bases). V lost 4 bases, J lost 5 bases, and 12 bases lay in between. This CDR3 comprises 15 residues. CDR1 is MNHEY and CDR2 is SVGAGI in the germline V gene. CDR3 DNA sequence: TGTGCCAGCAGTTTGTCACAGGTGAATAATTCACCCCTCCACTTT. Translated, it gives CASSLSQVNNSPLHF.